The 31 T cell receptor beta chains below all came from one sample that was sequenced in a study of a mutant IDH1 vaccine in newly diagnosed glioma. TCRdb's table, derived via immunoSEQ multiplex PCR, lists solely in-frame clones and lacks some. The sample has over 30,000 clones, roughly 89% seen once. Time point in this sample: week 47, end of study. All doses held 300 ug of mutant IDH1 20-mer peptide, with topical imiquimod. What these receptors recognize is not known. The material sequenced was PBMCs, taken from a glioma patient whose treatment included an IDH1 peptide vaccine. Receptors originate from a woman aged 30 to 39 with glioma.

J is TRBJ1-3 and V is TRBV7-9; D uncertain. The CDR3 covers 16 residues. Germline values: CDR1 SEHNR, CDR2 FQNEAQ (reference sequence). Trimming removed 4 bases from V and 0 bases from J, with 13 bases in between. As DNA, the CDR3 is TGTGCCAGCAGCTCGTCCGACGGCATCTCTGGAAACACCATATATTTT. It codes for CASSSSDGISGNTIYF.

This chain connects TRBV6-5 to TRBJ1-2, with D hard to call. Trimming cost V 6 bases and J 7 bases, with 12 bases left between them. From germline, CDR1 is MNHEY and CDR2 SVGAGI. The CDR3 has 12 amino acids. The DNA of the CDR3 is TGTGCCAGCAGCTCCCGAAAGGGTGGCTACACCTTC. Translation gives CASSSRKGGYTF.

This clone was picked up one time. This chain joins TRBV4-3 and TRBJ1-3, with D possibly matching TRBD1 (6 bases). CDR3 length: 18 residues. From germline, CDR1 is LGHNA and CDR2 YSLEER. V shed 4 bases and J shed 4 bases, with 23 bases lying between them. The CDR3 region is CASSRFPEEQGSGNTIYF. The CDR3 region has the DNA TGCGCCAGCAGCCGATTTCCCGAAGAACAGGGCTCAGGAAACACCATATATTTT.

The chain links TRBV6-5 to TRBJ2-1; D is undetermined. The length of the CDR3 is 12 residues. The ends were cut back, 8 bases at V and 0 bases at J, with 5 bases in the middle. Germline V gene sequence: CDR1 MNHEY, CDR2 SVGAGI. CDR3: CASAHSYNEQFF. The DNA for the CDR3 is TGTGCCAGCGCCCACTCCTACAATGAGCAGTTCTTC.

The chain employs TRBV6-1 and TRBJ2-1, with TRBD2 matching over 8 bases. CDR3 size: 14 residues. Germline loops: CDR1 MNHNS, CDR2 SASEGT. Trimming at V came to 5 bases and at J to 7 bases, leaving 7 bases not matched to a gene. CDR3 amino acids: CASSSSSGANEQFF. The CDR3 DNA sequence: TGTGCCAGCAGTTCAAGTAGCGGGGCGAATGAGCAGTTCTTC.

The V gene is TRBV25-1, the J gene TRBJ2-3; TRBD1 aligns across 8 bases. The germline V gene encodes CDR1 MGHDK and CDR2 SYGVNS. The CDR3 spans 15 residues. V was clipped by 5 bases and J by 2 bases; unmatched bases: 6. CDR3 coding DNA: TGTGCCAGCAGTCGGGGACAGGTCGACACAGATACGCAGTATTTT. Translated: CASSRGQVDTDTQYF.

The rearrangement uses TRBV6-1 and TRBJ1-2; tentative D call: TRBD1 (5 bases). CDR3 length: 15 residues. CDR1 is MNHNS and CDR2 is SASEGT in the germline V gene. Trimming pared 2 bases from V and 5 bases from J, leaving 15 bases between. The DNA for the CDR3 is TGTGCCAGCAGTGAACAGGGTGGACTAACTTATGGCTACACCTTC. Amino acids: CASSEQGGLTYGYTF.

This chain links TRBV11-2 with TRBJ1-5; no firm D call. Germline V gene sequence: CDR1 SGHAT, CDR2 FQNNGV. V gave up 4 bases and J gave up 0 bases, with 7 bases separating them. CDR3 length: 14 residues. This chain's CDR3 is CASSWAGSNQPQHF. CDR3 sequence (DNA): TGTGCCAGCAGCTGGGCGGGTAGCAATCAGCCCCAGCATTTT.

The chain joins TRBV15 to TRBJ1-5; D is unclear. The CDR3 loop spans 16 amino acids. The germline gives CDR1 LNHNV, CDR2 YYDKDF (reference sequence). The V end lost 5 bases, the J end lost 0 bases, and 14 bases lay between the germline ends. The CDR3 DNA reads TGTGCCACCAGCCCCCCTGGACCTTATAGCAATCAGCCCCAGCATTTT. Amino acid sequence: CATSPPGPYSNQPQHF.

CDR3 DNA: TGTGCCAGCAGCGTGCCGAACAGGGGGCTTGAAAAACTGTTTTTT. It codes for CASSVPNRGLEKLFF. This chain links TRBV9 with TRBJ1-4; 9 nucleotides agree with TRBD1. The CDR3 runs to 15 residues. The germline V gene has CDR1 SGDLS and CDR2 YYNGEE. V lost 2 bases to trimming and J lost 7 bases; unmatched junction nucleotides: 6.

This clone was picked up one time. This chain links TRBV7-8 with TRBJ2-2; D is uncertain. V was pared by 2 bases and J by 7 bases, with 5 bases between. There are 12 residues in the CDR3. CDR1 SGHVS and CDR2 FQNEAQ come from the germline V gene. DNA for the CDR3: TGTGCCAGCAGCTTACGAGGCGGGGAGCTGTTTTTT. Translating it yields CASSLRGGELFF.

The rearrangement uses TRBV19 and TRBJ2-5; a possible D gene is TRBD2 (6 bases). V was clipped by 6 bases and J by 2 bases, with 19 bases between them. Germline V gene data show CDR1 as LNHDA and CDR2 as SQIVND (reference sequence). The CDR3 runs 16 residues. CDR3 amino acids: CASRPGPGGSQETQYF. CDR3 DNA: TGTGCCAGTAGGCCCGGCCCTGGGGGGAGTCAAGAGACCCAGTACTTC.

The chain has TRBV5-1 and TRBJ1-4; the match to TRBD1 covers 9 bases. The V gene's germline CDR1 is SGHRS and CDR2 YFSETQ. The CDR3 has 14 residues. Unmatched junction bases numbered 5, after V lost 4 bases and J lost 7 bases. The CDR3 spells CASSGDRETEKLFF. The CDR3 DNA follows: TGCGCCAGCAGCGGGGACAGGGAAACTGAAAAACTGTTTTTT.

The chain has TRBV5-4 and TRBJ1-2; D may be TRBD1 (5 bases). Trimming pared 0 bases from V and 0 bases from J, leaving 9 bases between. The CDR3 length is 15 residues. The germline V gene has CDR1 SGHNT and CDR2 YYREEE (reference sequence). The CDR3 here is CASSLGGSPNYGYTF. CDR3 bases: TGTGCCAGCAGCTTGGGGGGCAGCCCTAACTATGGCTACACCTTC.

This chain links TRBV30 with TRBJ1-1; 8 positions match TRBD1. After removal of 3 bases from V and 3 bases from J, the junction contained 6 bases not matched to a gene. This CDR3 is built from 14 residues. CDR1 and CDR2 from the germline V gene are GTSNPN and SVGIG (reference sequence). The CDR3 spells CAWSADRGYTEAFF. For the CDR3, the DNA is TGTGCCTGGAGCGCCGACAGGGGATACACTGAAGCTTTCTTT.

The chain carries TRBV21-1 and TRBJ1-2. TRBV21-1 is a pseudogene. This CDR3 is 18 amino acids long. The CDR3 sequence: CASTRSGLGGRTNYGYTF. The CDR3 bases are TGTGCCAGCACCCGGAGTGGTTTAGGGGGGAGAACTAACTATGGCTACACCTTC.

The V call is TRBV7-8, the J call TRBJ2-3; a weak D match, TRBD1 (6 bases). The CDR3 has 16 residues. V was shortened by 0 bases and J by 5 bases, with 15 bases between the two germline ends. In germline, CDR1 is SGHVS, CDR2 FQNEAQ. CDR3: CASSLAGAQGEDTQYF. The CDR3 DNA follows: TGTGCCAGCAGCTTAGCGGGGGCCCAAGGTGAAGATACGCAGTATTTT.

The chain joins TRBV30 to TRBJ1-2; 12 nucleotides align to TRBD1. Trimming cost V 1 base and J 6 bases; bases outside gene matches: 0. In germline, CDR1 is GTSNPN, CDR2 SVGIG (reference sequence). The CDR3 length is 13 residues. The CDR3 loop is CAWSGDRGHGYTF. In DNA form, the CDR3 reads TGTGCCTGGAGTGGGGACAGGGGGCATGGCTACACCTTC.

Here the CDR3 DNA reads TGTGCCACCAGCAGGGGACGGGAAGGCCTTTTTAACTATGGCTACACCTTC. Translation gives CATSRGREGLFNYGYTF. The chain combines TRBV15 with TRBJ1-2; possible D gene TRBD1, 5 bases. This CDR3 is built from 17 residues. Germline loops: CDR1 LNHNV, CDR2 YYDKDF (reference sequence). The V and J ends lost 3 bases and 1 base respectively, with 18 bases between them.

The J gene is TRBJ1-2, the V gene TRBV7-9; possibly TRBD1 for D (5 bases). The CDR3 covers 14 residues. Germline V gives CDR1 SEHNR, CDR2 FQNEAQ (reference sequence). V lost 5 bases to trimming and J lost 0 bases, with 10 bases between them. This CDR3 reads CASSTQGTNYGYTF. Here the CDR3 DNA reads TGTGCCAGCAGCACCCAGGGCACTAACTATGGCTACACCTTC.

CDR3 nucleotides: TGTGCCAGCAGCTTGGAGGACAGGGGCCATACGCAGTATTTT. Its translation is CASSLEDRGHTQYF. The chain joins TRBV5-6 to TRBJ2-3; 9 bases agree with TRBD1. CDR1 is SGHDT and CDR2 is YYEEEE in the germline V gene. This CDR3 region has 14 residues. After removal of 0 bases from V and 7 bases from J, the junction contained 3 bases not matched to a gene.

V and J are TRBV9 and TRBJ2-5, with 8 bases identical to TRBD2. The J call is doubtful: the DNA matches TRBJ2-7 better. Per germline, CDR1 SGDLS and CDR2 YYNGEE. The CDR3 is 14 amino acids. The CDR3 region has the DNA TGTGCCAGCAGCCCAGCGGGGGTCATCTACGAGCAGTACTTC. This codes for CASSPAGVIYEQYF.

The sample holds one count of this clone. The CDR3 is CASSLGQGGSGYTF. The CDR3 nucleotides are TGCGCCAGCAGCTTGGGTCAGGGTGGAAGTGGCTACACCTTC. J is TRBJ1-2 and V is TRBV5-1; the D gene is possibly TRBD1 (5 bases). The CDR3 totals 14 residues. CDR1 SGHRS and CDR2 YFSETQ come from the germline V gene. V was clipped by 0 bases and J by 7 bases, with 13 bases between them.

V and J are TRBV6-5 and TRBJ1-2; 7 bases align to TRBD1. The CDR3 consists of 14 residues. Germline CDR1 and CDR2: MNHEY and SVGAGI. With 6 bases clipped from V and 8 bases from J, the junction kept 12 bases outside the gene matches. CDR3 amino acids: CASSRQTGEYGYTF. In DNA, the CDR3 is TGTGCCAGCAGCCGTCAAACAGGGGAGTACGGCTACACCTTC.

The genes are TRBV6-5 and TRBJ2-5; no clear D. V lost 6 bases and J 5 bases, leaving 7 bases between the germline ends. There are 11 residues in the CDR3. Germline lookup yields CDR1 MNHEY and CDR2 SVGAGI. The CDR3 DNA follows: TGTGCCAGCAGAACGAGGGAGACCCAGTACTTC. Translated, it gives CASRTRETQYF.

The chain combines TRBV14 with TRBJ2-1; 9 positions agree with TRBD2. After removal of 3 bases from V and 6 bases from J, the junction contained 0 bases not matched to a gene. Germline V gives CDR1 SGHDN, CDR2 FVKESK. The CDR3 totals 13 residues. CDR3 sequence: CASSQGLANEQFF. The CDR3 DNA sequence: TGTGCCAGCAGCCAGGGACTAGCCAATGAGCAGTTCTTC.

For the CDR3, the DNA is TGTGCCAGCAGCCAGGATACAGGGGTCACCCAGCCCCAGCATTTT. It yields the protein CASSQDTGVTQPQHF. The chain employs TRBV4-2 and TRBJ1-5; 7 bases agree with TRBD1. CDR3 length equals 15 residues. The J segment lost 7 bases and the V segment lost 3 bases, leaving 9 bases of the junction unmatched. CDR1 and CDR2 (germline): LGHNA, YNFKEQ.

The chain joins TRBV29-1 to TRBJ2-5, with D possibly being TRBD2 (6 bases). The CDR3 contains 15 residues. The germline V gene has CDR1 SQVTM and CDR2 ANQGSEA. Trimming cost V 3 bases and J 2 bases, with 16 bases left between them. The CDR3 DNA follows: TGCAGCGTTGAGTGGAGGGATGTGGGTCAAGAGACCCAGTACTTC. The encoded protein is CSVEWRDVGQETQYF.

For the CDR3, the DNA is TGCGCCAGCAGACAGGACAACTTCGGGGAGCTGTTTTTT. Translated, it gives CASRQDNFGELFF. The chain employs TRBV10-2 and TRBJ2-2; TRBD1 might be the D (5 bases). V lost 6 bases, J lost 7 bases, and 12 bases lay in between. This CDR3 spans 13 amino acids. Germline CDR1 WSHSY, CDR2 SAAADI.

This clone came up once. This chain connects TRBV2 to TRBJ1-6; TRBD1 aligns across 7 bases. The CDR3 is 15 amino acids. Per the germline V gene, CDR1 is SNHLY and CDR2 is FYNNEI. Trimming at V came to 3 bases and at J to 7 bases, leaving 6 bases not matched to a gene. The DNA for the CDR3 is TGTGCCAGCAGTGAGGAGGGGGCGAGGAATTCACCCCTCCACTTT. As protein: CASSEEGARNSPLHF.

The J gene is TRBJ2-1, the V gene TRBV6-1; the D call may be TRBD1 or TRBD2 (7 bases each). This CDR3 is built from 15 residues. In germline, CDR1 is MNHNS, CDR2 SASEGT. The V and J ends lost 3 bases and 2 bases respectively, with 11 bases between them. This CDR3 reads CASSEGRGPYNEQFF. Here the CDR3 DNA reads TGTGCCAGCAGTGAGGGGAGGGGGCCCTACAATGAGCAGTTCTTC.